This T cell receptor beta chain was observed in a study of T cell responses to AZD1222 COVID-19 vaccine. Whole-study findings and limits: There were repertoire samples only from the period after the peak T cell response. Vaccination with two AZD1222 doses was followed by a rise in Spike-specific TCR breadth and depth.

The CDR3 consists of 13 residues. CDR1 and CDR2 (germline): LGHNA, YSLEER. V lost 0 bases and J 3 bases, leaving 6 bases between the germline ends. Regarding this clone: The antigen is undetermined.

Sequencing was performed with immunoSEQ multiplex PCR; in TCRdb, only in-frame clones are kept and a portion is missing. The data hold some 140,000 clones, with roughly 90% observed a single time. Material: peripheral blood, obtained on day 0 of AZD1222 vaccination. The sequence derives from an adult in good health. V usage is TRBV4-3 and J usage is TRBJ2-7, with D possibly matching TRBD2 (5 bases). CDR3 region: CASSQDGGYEQYF. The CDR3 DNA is TGCGCCAGCAGCCAAGATGGAGGCTACGAGCAGTACTTC.